This TCR beta chain is drawn from a study of blood T cell repertoires in COVID-19 (dated by TCRdb to 2018 to 2020). For the wider study: Samples covering the acute and convalescent phases of COVID-19 were provided by collaborators in the United States, Italy and Spain. Samples came from the ongoing ImmuneRACE study (first 160 participants) plus 1,254 subjects from 6 global collaborators. The repertoires were released in a freely available public database intended as a resource for research on the immune response to SARS-CoV-2. The dataset comprised deeply sampled blood TCRbeta repertoires from subjects exposed to, actively infected with, or recovered from COVID-19. A de-identified subject ID, COVID-19 status, age in years and sex were almost always included in the sample metadata. HLA class I and class II types, where available, came from metadata supplied by the sample provider rather than from assay-based typing. The material from the prospective study consisted of cDNA or gDNA derived from T cells, B-cell-depleted T cells, or PBMCs. Paper-wide results and their limitations: The quantity of clinical and demographic metadata differed by source and by participant and was supplied without curation.

The immunoSEQ Assay, a bias-controlled multiplex PCR, was used to amplify TCRbeta CDR3 regions from genomic DNA. The published analysis was carried out like this. The number of nucleated cells in each sample was estimated from the amplification of reference gene primers within the assay. Sequence reads were collapsed and filtered to measure the absolute abundance of every unique TCRbeta CDR3 rearrangement. Productive Simpson clonality was computed per sample as the square root of Simpson's diversity index over productive rearrangements. Held by TCRdb, this immuneACCESS table contains in-frame sequences only and omits some clones. Under half of the omission traces to an unresolved V gene where checked; the cause of the rest is unknown. The D gene and trimming were derived from the DNA, and the V and J assignments and clone size from that table. The sample includes about 400,000 clones, with 85% to 90% observed a single time. The top ten clones comprise about 4.3% of the sample.

V was cut back by 5 bases and J by 3 bases, leaving a gap of 8 bases between them. The CDR3 starts with the cysteine, ends with the phenylalanine, and has 12 residues. The entry retains the CDR3 DNA only, 36 bases that are in frame from base 1. As for this clone: Its cognate antigen has yet to be identified. Nothing much larger sits one base from this clone, and base qualities are not available.

Collaborating institutions collected whole blood in K2EDTA tubes following their own protocols. For TCRbeta analysis, collaborators shipped samples in one of three forms: frozen whole blood, isolated PBMCs, or DNA extracted from either of those sample types. This clonotype was obtained from a woman aged 25-40 years with acute or convalescent COVID-19. Material for sequencing was peripheral blood. The rearranged segments are TRBV12-3 or TRBV12-4 and TRBJ2-7; a confident D gene designation cannot be given. At the DNA level, the sequence is TGTGCCAGCAGTATAAACAGCTACGAGCAGTACTTC. This gives the protein CASSINSYEQYF.